The rows below give T cell receptor beta chains drawn from one sample of a study of blood T cell repertoires in COVID-19. The protocol was immunoSEQ multiplex PCR, while the TCRdb copy is restricted to in-frame clones and leaves out a portion. This table holds 75,000 to 95,000 clones, around nine tenths found once. Sequenced sample: peripheral blood. The receptors originated from a human donor in a cohort sampled during active COVID-19. Both conserved end residues are part of each CDR3. D genes are given only for firm matches. Clone sizes are given selectively: once, few, many, or a class where the clone is expanded.

D gene	V gene	clone size	J gene	CDR3 DNA	CDR3 protein
NA	TRBV10-3	NA	TRBJ1-5	TGTGCCATCAGTGAGTCGGCAGGGAGGAGTCAGCCCCAGCATTTT	CAISESAGRSQPQHF
TRBD2	TRBV6-2/TRBV6-3	NA	TRBJ2-1	TGTGCCAGCAGTTACTCGGCGGGGGGGCTTGAGGATGAGCAGTTCTTC	CASSYSAGGLEDEQFF
NA	TRBV7-2	NA	TRBJ2-3	TGTGCCAGCAGCCTATCATACCGGGACACACGCACAGATACGCAGTATTTT	CASSLSYRDTRTDTQYF
NA	TRBV19	once	TRBJ1-2	TGTGCCAGTAGTTTCTTTCGGGACACTCGAATCAGTAACTATGGCTACACCTTC	CASSFFRDTRISNYGYTF
NA	TRBV7-8	many	TRBJ1-2	TGTGCCAGCAGCTTAGTCTCCTCAGGTTCTAACTATGGCTACACCTTC	CASSLVSSGSNYGYTF
NA	TRBV21-1	NA	TRBJ2-3	TGTGCCAGCAGCACCCCTTCGGCGGTAAAGGGCACAGATACGCAGTATTTT	CASSTPSAVKGTDTQYF
NA	TRBV19	once	TRBJ1-6	TGTGCCAGCAGAACTGGACACAGGAACAATTCACCCCTCCACTTT	CASRTGHRNNSPLHF
NA	TRBV5-1	NA	TRBJ2-5	TGCGCCAGCAGCTTGGAACTCCAAGAGACCCAGTACTTC	CASSLELQETQYF
TRBD2	TRBV4-1	NA	TRBJ2-7	TGCGCCAGCACACGACTAGCGGGAGATACCTACGAGCAGTACTTC	CASTRLAGDTYEQYF
NA	TRBV11-2	many	TRBJ1-5	TGTGCCAGCAGCTTAGATCCAGGGTCCAATCAGCCCCAGCATTTT	CASSLDPGSNQPQHF
TRBD1	TRBV5-6	NA	TRBJ1-4	TGTGCCAGCAGCTTAACTTGGACAGGGGGCGCGTCTAATGAAAAACTGTTTTTT	CASSLTWTGGASNEKLFF
NA	TRBV28	NA	TRBJ2-7	TGTGCCAGCTTGGGTCAAGACACCTACTCCTACGAGCAGTACTTC	CASLGQDTYSYEQYF
NA	TRBV9	NA	TRBJ2-2	TGTGCCAGCAGCGTATCTTTCGCCGGGGAGCTGTTTTTT	CASSVSFAGELFF
NA	TRBV18	NA	TRBJ2-7	TGTGCCAGCTCACCGGCGACTAGCTCCTACGAGCAGTACTTC	CASSPATSSYEQYF
NA	TRBV18	NA	TRBJ2-5	TGTGCCAGCTCTTCAACTGCCCCGGGTGCGCAAGAGACCCAGTACTTC	CASSSTAPGAQETQYF
TRBD2	TRBV4-3	NA	TRBJ2-1	TGCGCCAGCAGCCAAGAAGTCGGGGGGACCTACAATGAGCAGTTCTTC	CASSQEVGGTYNEQFF
NA	TRBV28	NA	TRBJ2-7	TGTGCCAGCGGATCTCAGCGGCCCTACGAGCAGTACTTC	CASGSQRPYEQYF
NA	TRBV5-5	NA	TRBJ2-1	TGTGCCAGCCGCCGCGGCGGGGCTGGGCACAATGAGCAGTTCTTC	CASRRGGAGHNEQFF
NA	TRBV6-1	NA	TRBJ1-2	TGTGCCAGCAGTGAAGCGGGGAGGGTCGGAGGCTACACCTTC	CASSEAGRVGGYTF
NA	TRBV5-5	NA	TRBJ2-6	TGTGCCAGCAGCTCGACAGTCGGGGCCAACGTCCTGACTTTC	CASSSTVGANVLTF
TRBD2	TRBV5-4	NA	TRBJ2-5	TGTGCCAGCACCCTAGCGGGGGGGCCTGAGACCCAGTACTTC	CASTLAGGPETQYF
NA	TRBV5-6	few	TRBJ1-5	TGTGCCAGCAGCTTGGACCAGAGCAATCAGCCCCAGCATTTT	CASSLDQSNQPQHF
NA	TRBV9	NA	TRBJ2-5	TGTGCCAGCAGCGTAGAACAGGGCCAGTGGGAGACCCAGTACTTC	CASSVEQGQWETQYF
NA	TRBV9	NA	TRBJ1-2	TGTGCCAGCAGCCCGAGGGGTAGGGGGAGCTATAGCTACACCTTC	CASSPRGRGSYSYTF
TRBD1	TRBV9	NA	TRBJ1-1	TGTGCCAGCAGCGGCCGGGACAGTTTGTTTGGCACTGAAGCTTTCTTT	CASSGRDSLFGTEAFF
TRBD1	TRBV6-2/TRBV6-3	NA	TRBJ1-3	TGTGCCAGCAGTCACCGGACAGGTGGGAGAAACACCATATATTTT	CASSHRTGGRNTIYF
TRBD1	TRBV7-9	NA	TRBJ1-2	TGTGCCAGCACCAACTCGGGACAGGGGGGTCTCTATGGCTACACCTTC	CASTNSGQGGLYGYTF
TRBD2	TRBV7-2	NA	TRBJ2-1	TGTGCCAGCAGCTTAATGCGGGGGGGCGATGAGCAGTTCTTC	CASSLMRGGDEQFF
NA	TRBV3-1/TRBV3-2	NA	TRBJ1-3	TGTGCCAGCAGCCAAGAAAGGGAGAGAGCTCCCTCTGGAAACACCATATATTTT	CASSQERERAPSGNTIYF
TRBD1	TRBV2	NA	TRBJ1-5	TGTGCCAGCAGTCATGACAGGGGGGTAAGTCAGCCCCAGCATTTT	CASSHDRGVSQPQHF
TRBD1	TRBV7-2	NA	TRBJ1-1	TGTGCCAGCAGCCCAACGCAGGGGGCTTGGTACACTGAAGCTTTCTTT	CASSPTQGAWYTEAFF
TRBD2	TRBV4-2	NA	TRBJ2-1	TGTGCCAGCAGCCAAAACCCCGCAGCAGGGAGGGGTGAGCAGTTCTTC	CASSQNPAAGRGEQFF
NA	TRBV5-1	NA	TRBJ2-3	TGCGCCAGCTCCTCCGGGACAAACACAGATACGCAGTATTTT	CASSSGTNTDTQYF
TRBD2	TRBV4-1	NA	TRBJ2-1	TGCGCCAGCAGCCAAGTGGGAGGGCCTTACAATGAGCAGTTCTTC	CASSQVGGPYNEQFF
NA	TRBV19	NA	TRBJ2-2	TGTGCCAGTTCGAGGACTGGCCGGGCCACCGGGGAGCTGTTTTTT	CASSRTGRATGELFF
NA	TRBV10-3	NA	TRBJ1-1	TGTGCCATCAGTGATAACACCGAGGGTACTGAAGCTTTCTTT	CAISDNTEGTEAFF
NA	TRBV10-1	NA	TRBJ2-3	TGCGCCAGCAGGCCCGCCGCGGATACGCAGTATTTT	CASRPAADTQYF
NA	TRBV5-4	NA	TRBJ1-3	TGTGCCAGCAGCTTGCCGGGGGGGAACACCATATATTTT	CASSLPGGNTIYF
TRBD1	TRBV28	NA	TRBJ1-4	TGTGCCAGCAGTTCGGTGGGCCAGGGGGTAAAACTGTTTTTT	CASSSVGQGVKLFF
TRBD1	TRBV5-5	NA	TRBJ2-2	TGTGCCAGCAGATGGGGACAGGGAAAGGAGGGCGGGGAGCTGTTTTTT	CASRWGQGKEGGELFF
NA	TRBV5-1	NA	TRBJ1-1	TGCGCCAGCAGCGAAAACCCAGGCTCCGTCACTGAAGCTTTCTTT	CASSENPGSVTEAFF
TRBD2	TRBV9	NA	TRBJ2-1	TGTGCCAGCAGCGGTAGCGGGAGCTCCTACAATGAGCAGTTCTTC	CASSGSGSSYNEQFF